The rows below give T cell receptor beta chains drawn from one sample of a study of human T cells and chemical hapten exposure. TCRdb reprocessed the RACE reads via MiXCR and lists one record per CDR3 protein. The sample has 350,000 to 450,000 distinct CDR3 sequences, roughly 4.6% seen once; the top ten hold about 2.5%. Material: whole blood, obtained in connection with sensitization to the hapten diphenylcyclopropenone (DPC). The receptors shown here come from a woman aged 50 to 60 with alopecia areata. Some clones in this sample may be carry-over from other donors' samples. CDR3s include the opening cysteine and the closing phenylalanine or tryptophan. D genes are given only for firm matches. Expanded clones are given a class, and other clones once, few, many or no size at all.

d_call	j_call	v_call	clone_size	cdr3_nt	cdr3_aa
TRBD2	TRBJ2-3	TRBV10-3	few	TGTGCCAGCGGGACTAGCGGGGGCACAGATACGCAGTATTTT	CASGTSGGTDTQYF
-	TRBJ2-7	TRBV7-9	many	TGTGCCAGCAGCCCAGGAGGGACAGCCTACGAGCAGTACTTC	CASSPGGTAYEQYF
TRBD1	TRBJ2-7	TRBV12-3/TRBV12-4	many	TGTGCCAGCAGGGGACAGGGGAGCTCCTACGAGCAGTACTTC	CASRGQGSSYEQYF
TRBD2	TRBJ2-3	TRBV27	many	TGTGCCAGTCGACTAGCGGGAGGTGCGAGGGAGCAGTATTTT	CASRLAGGAREQYF
-	TRBJ2-7	TRBV28	-	TGTGCCAGCAGTCCACCGGGGGTCCACGGGCAGTACTTC	CASSPPGVHGQYF
TRBD2	TRBJ2-3	TRBV20-1	many	TGCAGTGCTAGAGAGGGAACTAGCGGAGGCACAGATACGCAGTATTTT	CSAREGTSGGTDTQYF
TRBD1	TRBJ2-3	TRBV6-5	-	TGTGCCAGCAGACGGACAGGGGGGACCACAGATACGCAGTATTTT	CASRRTGGTTDTQYF
TRBD1	TRBJ1-6	TRBV20-1	many	TGCAGTGCTAGAGATTTCGGACAGGGGGTCGATAATTCACCCCTCCACTTT	CSARDFGQGVDNSPLHF
-	TRBJ1-5	TRBV10-3	-	TGTGCCATCAGTGAATTTGAAGGGTCTTATCAGCCCCAGCATTTT	CAISEFEGSYQPQHF
TRBD2	TRBJ2-1	TRBV9	-	TGTGCCAGCAGCCCCCCCGGGAGGGCGTTTGAGCAGTTCTTC	CASSPPGRAFEQFF
TRBD1	TRBJ2-1	TRBV7-9	few	TGTGCCAGCAGCTCCGGGACAGGGGCGTACAATGAGCAGTTCTTC	CASSSGTGAYNEQFF
-	TRBJ2-7	TRBV28	many	TGTGCCAGCAGTTTCTCTGAAGTTTTCCCCTCCTACGAGCAGTACTTC	CASSFSEVFPSYEQYF
-	TRBJ2-1	TRBV27	few	TGTGCCAGCAGTTTTGGGGGAGGCAGGCGGGAGCAGTTCTTC	CASSFGGGRREQFF
-	TRBJ1-6	TRBV12-3/TRBV12-4	few	TGTGCCAGCAGTCCCTCCGGAGGGTGGTCACCCCTCCACTTT	CASSPSGGWSPLHF